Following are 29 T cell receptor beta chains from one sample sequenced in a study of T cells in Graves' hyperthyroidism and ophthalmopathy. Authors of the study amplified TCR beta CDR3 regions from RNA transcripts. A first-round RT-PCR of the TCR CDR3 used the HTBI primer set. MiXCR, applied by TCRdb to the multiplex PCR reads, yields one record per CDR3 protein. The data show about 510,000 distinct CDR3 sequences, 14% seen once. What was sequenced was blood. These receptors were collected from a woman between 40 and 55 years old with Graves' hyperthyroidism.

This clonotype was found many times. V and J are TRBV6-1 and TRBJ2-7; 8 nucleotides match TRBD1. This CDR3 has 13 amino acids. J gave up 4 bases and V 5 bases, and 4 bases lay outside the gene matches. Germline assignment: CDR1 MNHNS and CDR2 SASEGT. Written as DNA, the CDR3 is TGTGCCAGCAGTCAGGGGGCCGCTTACGAGCAGTACTTC. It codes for CASSQGAAYEQYF.

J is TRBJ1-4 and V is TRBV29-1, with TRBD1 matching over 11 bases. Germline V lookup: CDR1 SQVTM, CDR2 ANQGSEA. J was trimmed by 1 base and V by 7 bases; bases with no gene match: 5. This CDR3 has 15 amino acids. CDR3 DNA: TGCAGCGCCCGGACAGGGGGCCGAACTAATGAAAAACTGTTTTTT. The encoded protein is CSARTGGRTNEKLFF.

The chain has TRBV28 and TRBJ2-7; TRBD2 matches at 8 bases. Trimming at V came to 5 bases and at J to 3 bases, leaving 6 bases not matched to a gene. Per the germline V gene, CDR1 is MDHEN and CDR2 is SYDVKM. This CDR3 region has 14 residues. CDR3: CASSPGLGFYEQYF. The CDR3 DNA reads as TGTGCCAGCAGTCCGGGACTAGGATTCTACGAGCAGTACTTC.

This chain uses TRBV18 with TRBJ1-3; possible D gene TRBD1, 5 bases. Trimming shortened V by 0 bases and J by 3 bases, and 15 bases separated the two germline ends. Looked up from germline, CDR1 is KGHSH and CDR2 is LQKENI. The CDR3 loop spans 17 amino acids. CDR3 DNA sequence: TGTGCCAGCTCACCACCGGGTCGCCAGGGAAGTGGAAACACCATATATTTT. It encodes CASSPPGRQGSGNTIYF.

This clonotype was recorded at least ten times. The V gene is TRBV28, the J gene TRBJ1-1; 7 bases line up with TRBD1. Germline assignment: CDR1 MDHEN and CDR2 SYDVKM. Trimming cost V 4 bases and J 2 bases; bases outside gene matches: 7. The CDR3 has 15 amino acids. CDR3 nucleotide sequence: TGTGCCAGCAGTTCCACAGGGGCGACCAACACTGAAGCTTTCTTT. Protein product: CASSSTGATNTEAFF. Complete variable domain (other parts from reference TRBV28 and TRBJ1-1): DVKVTQSSRYLVKRTGEKVFLECVQDMDHENMFWYRQDPGLGLRLIYFSYDVKMKEKGDIPEGYSVSREKKERFSLILESASTNQTSMYLCASSSTGATNTEAFFGQGTRLTVV.

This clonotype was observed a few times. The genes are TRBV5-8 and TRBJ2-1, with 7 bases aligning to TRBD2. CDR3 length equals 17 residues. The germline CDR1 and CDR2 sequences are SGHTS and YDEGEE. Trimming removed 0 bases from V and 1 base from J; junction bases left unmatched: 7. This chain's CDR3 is CASSLVSASGSYNEQFF. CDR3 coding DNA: TGTGCCAGCAGCTTGGTGTCGGCTAGCGGATCCTACAATGAGCAGTTCTTC.

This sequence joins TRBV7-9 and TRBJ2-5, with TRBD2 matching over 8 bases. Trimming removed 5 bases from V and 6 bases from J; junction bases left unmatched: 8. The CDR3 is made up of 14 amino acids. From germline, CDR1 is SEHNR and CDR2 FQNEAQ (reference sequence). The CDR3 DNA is TGTGCCAGCAGCCCCGGAGCGGGAGAAAAGACCCAGTACTTC. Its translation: CASSPGAGEKTQYF.

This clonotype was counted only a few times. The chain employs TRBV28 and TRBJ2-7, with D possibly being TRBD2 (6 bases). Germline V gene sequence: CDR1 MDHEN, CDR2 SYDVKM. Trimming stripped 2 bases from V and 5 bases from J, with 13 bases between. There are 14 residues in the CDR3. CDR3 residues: CASSLVAVGNEQYF. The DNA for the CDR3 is TGTGCCAGCAGTTTAGTAGCGGTAGGGAACGAGCAGTACTTC. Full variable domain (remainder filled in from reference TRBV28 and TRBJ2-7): DVKVTQSSRYLVKRTGEKVFLECVQDMDHENMFWYRQDPGLGLRLIYFSYDVKMKEKGDIPEGYSVSREKKERFSLILESASTNQTSMYLCASSLVAVGNEQYFGPGTRLTVT.

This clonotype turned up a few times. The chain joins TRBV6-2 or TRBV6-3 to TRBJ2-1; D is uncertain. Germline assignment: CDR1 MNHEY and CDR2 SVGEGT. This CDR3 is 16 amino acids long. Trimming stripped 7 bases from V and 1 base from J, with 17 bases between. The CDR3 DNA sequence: TGTGCCAGCAAGGGTGGTCTTGGAAGGTCCTACAATGAGCAGTTCTTC. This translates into CASKGGLGRSYNEQFF.

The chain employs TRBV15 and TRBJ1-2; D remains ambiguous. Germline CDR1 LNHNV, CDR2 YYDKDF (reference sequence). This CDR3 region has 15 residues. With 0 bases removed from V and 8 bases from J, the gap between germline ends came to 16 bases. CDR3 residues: CATSREARPTDGYTF. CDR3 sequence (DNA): TGTGCCACCAGCAGAGAAGCCAGGCCGACCGACGGCTACACCTTC.

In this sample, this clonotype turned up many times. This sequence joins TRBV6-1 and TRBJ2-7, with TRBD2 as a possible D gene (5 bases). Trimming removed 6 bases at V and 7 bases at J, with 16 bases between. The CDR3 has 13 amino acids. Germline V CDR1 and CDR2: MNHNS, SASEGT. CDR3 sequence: CASSGGFGWEQYF. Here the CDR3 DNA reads TGTGCCAGCAGCGGAGGTTTCGGCTGGGAGCAGTACTTC.

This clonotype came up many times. The CDR3 bases are TGTGCCAGCAGCCCGAGGGCGGGGGTGGCCACTGAAGCTTTCTTT. The encoded protein is CASSPRAGVATEAFF. V and J are TRBV5-6 and TRBJ1-1; the D gene is possibly TRBD1 (5 bases). Germline V CDR1 and CDR2: SGHDT, YYEEEE. The CDR3 runs 15 residues. V was pared by 4 bases and J by 4 bases, with 17 bases between. The whole variable domain, remainder taken from reference TRBV5-6 and TRBJ1-1, is DAGVTQSPTHLIKTRGQQVTLRCSPKSGHDTVSWYQQALGQGPQFIFQYYEEEERQRGNFPDRFSGHQFPNYSSELNVNALLLGDSALYLCASSPRAGVATEAFFGQGTRLTVV.

This CDR3 reads CASSGNYSRFAEAFF. The CDR3 DNA is TGTGCCAGCAGCGGAAACTATTCCAGGTTCGCTGAAGCTTTCTTT. The genes are TRBV9 and TRBJ1-1, with D uncertain. This CDR3 is 15 amino acids long. Germline-derived CDR1 and CDR2 are SGDLS and YYNGEE. V was clipped by 3 bases and J by 6 bases, with 18 bases between them.

This CDR3 reads CASLGGYFNTGELFF. The CDR3 nucleotides are TGTGCCAGCCTTGGGGGATACTTTAACACCGGGGAGCTGTTTTTT. V usage is TRBV28 and J usage is TRBJ2-2; D assignment may be TRBD1 or TRBD2 (5 bases each). The germline gives CDR1 MDHEN, CDR2 SYDVKM. The length of the CDR3 is 15 residues. Trimming pared 8 bases from V and 2 bases from J, leaving 15 bases between.

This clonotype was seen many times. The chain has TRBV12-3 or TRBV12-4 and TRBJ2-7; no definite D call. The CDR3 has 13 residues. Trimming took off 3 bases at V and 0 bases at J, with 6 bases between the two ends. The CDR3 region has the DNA TGTGCCAGCAGTTTTATCGGCTCCTACGAGCAGTACTTC. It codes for CASSFIGSYEQYF.

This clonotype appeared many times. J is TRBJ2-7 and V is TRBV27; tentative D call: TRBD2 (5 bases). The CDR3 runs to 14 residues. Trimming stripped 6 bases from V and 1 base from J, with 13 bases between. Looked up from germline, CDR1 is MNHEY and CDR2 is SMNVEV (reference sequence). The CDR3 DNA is TGTGCCAGCAGCACTACGGGGTTATCCTACGAGCAGTACTTC. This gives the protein CASSTTGLSYEQYF.

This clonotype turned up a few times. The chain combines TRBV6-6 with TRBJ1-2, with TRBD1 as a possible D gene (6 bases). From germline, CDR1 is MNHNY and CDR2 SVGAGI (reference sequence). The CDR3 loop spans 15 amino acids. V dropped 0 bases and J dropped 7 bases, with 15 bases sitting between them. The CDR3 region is CASSYSTGQGGGYTF. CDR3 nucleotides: TGTGCCAGCAGTTACTCTACAGGGCAAGGGGGTGGCTACACCTTC.

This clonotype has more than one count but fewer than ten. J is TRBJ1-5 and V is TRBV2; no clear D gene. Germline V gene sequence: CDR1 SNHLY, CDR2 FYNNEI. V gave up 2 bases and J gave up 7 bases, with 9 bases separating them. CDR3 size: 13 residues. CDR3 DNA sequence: TGTGCCAGCAGTGAAATGTTGGGGCAGCCCCAGCATTTT. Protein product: CASSEMLGQPQHF.

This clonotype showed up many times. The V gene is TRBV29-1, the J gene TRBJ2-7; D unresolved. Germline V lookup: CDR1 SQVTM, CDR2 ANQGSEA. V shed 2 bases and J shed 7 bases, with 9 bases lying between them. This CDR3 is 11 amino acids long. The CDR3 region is CSVEHGREQYF. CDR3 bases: TGCAGCGTTGAACACGGCAGGGAGCAGTACTTC.

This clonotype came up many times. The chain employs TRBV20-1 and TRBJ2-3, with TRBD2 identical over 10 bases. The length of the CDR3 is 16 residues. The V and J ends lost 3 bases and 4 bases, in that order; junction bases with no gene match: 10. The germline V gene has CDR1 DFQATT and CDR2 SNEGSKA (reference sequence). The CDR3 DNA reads TGCAGTGCTAGGGATGAGCTAGCGGGAGATGCAGATACGCAGTATTTT. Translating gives CSARDELAGDADTQYF.

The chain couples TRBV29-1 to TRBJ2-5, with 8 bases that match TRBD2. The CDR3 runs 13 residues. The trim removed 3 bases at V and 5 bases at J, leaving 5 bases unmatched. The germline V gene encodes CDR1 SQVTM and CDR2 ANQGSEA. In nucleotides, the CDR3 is TGCAGCGTTGATTATTCGGGAGGGGAGACCCAGTACTTC. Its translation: CSVDYSGGETQYF.

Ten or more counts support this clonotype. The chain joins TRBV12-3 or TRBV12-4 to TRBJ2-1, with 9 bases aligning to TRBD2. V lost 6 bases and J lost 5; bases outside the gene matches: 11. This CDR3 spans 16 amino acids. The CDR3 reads CASSKVAGVANNEQFF. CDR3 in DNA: TGTGCCAGCAGCAAAGTAGCGGGAGTAGCGAACAATGAGCAGTTCTTC.

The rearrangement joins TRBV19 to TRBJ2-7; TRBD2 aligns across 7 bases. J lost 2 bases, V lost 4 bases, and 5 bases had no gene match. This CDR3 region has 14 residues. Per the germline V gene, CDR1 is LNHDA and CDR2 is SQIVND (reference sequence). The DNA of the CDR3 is TGTGCCAGTAGTAGGTCTAGCGGAGCCTACGAGCAGTACTTC. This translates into CASSRSSGAYEQYF.

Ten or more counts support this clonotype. This CDR3 is CASSRDREYGYTF. CDR3 nucleotide sequence: TGTGCCAGCTCACGGGATCGGGAGTATGGCTACACCTTC. V gene TRBV18 combines with J gene TRBJ1-2, with D unresolved. Per the germline V gene, CDR1 is KGHSH and CDR2 is LQKENI. CDR3 length: 13 amino acids. V was trimmed by 4 bases and J by 5 bases, leaving 11 bases between them.

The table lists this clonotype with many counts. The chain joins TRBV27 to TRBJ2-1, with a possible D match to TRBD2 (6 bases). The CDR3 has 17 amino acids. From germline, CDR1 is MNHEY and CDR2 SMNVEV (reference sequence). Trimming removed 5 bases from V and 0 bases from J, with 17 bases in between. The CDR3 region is CASSKLGGRSSYNEQFF. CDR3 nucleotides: TGTGCCAGCAGTAAATTGGGGGGACGAAGCTCCTACAATGAGCAGTTCTTC.

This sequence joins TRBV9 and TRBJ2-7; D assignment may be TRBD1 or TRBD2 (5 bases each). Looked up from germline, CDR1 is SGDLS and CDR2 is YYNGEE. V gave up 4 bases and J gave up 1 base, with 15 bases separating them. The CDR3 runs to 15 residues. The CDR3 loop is CASSTTPGPSYEQYF. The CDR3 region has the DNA TGTGCCAGCAGCACGACACCGGGACCATCCTACGAGCAGTACTTC. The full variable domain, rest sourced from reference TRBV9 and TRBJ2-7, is DSGVTQTPKHLITATGQRVTLRCSPRSGDLSVYWYQQSLDQGLQFLIQYYNGEERAKGNILERFSAQQFPDLHSELNLSSLELGDSALYFCASSTTPGPSYEQYFGPGTRLTVT.

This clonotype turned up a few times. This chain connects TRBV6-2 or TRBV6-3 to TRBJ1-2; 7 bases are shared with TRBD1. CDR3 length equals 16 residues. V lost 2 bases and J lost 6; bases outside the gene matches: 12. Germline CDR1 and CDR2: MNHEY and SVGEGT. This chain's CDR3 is CASSYGTALGGDGYTF. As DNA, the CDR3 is TGTGCCAGCAGTTACGGGACAGCCCTCGGAGGTGATGGCTACACCTTC.

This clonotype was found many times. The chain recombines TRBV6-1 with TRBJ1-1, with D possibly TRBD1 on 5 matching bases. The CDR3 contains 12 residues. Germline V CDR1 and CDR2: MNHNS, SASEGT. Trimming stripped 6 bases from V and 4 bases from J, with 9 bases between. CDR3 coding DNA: TGTGCCAGCAGAGTGGGGGGCACTGAAGCTTTCTTT. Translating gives CASRVGGTEAFF.

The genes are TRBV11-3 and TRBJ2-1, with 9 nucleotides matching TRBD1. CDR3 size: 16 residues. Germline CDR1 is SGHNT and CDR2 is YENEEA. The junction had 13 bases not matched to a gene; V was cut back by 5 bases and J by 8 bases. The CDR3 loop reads CASSPRAGTGRDEQFF. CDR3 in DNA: TGTGCCAGCAGCCCGCGGGCGGGGACAGGGAGGGATGAGCAGTTCTTC.